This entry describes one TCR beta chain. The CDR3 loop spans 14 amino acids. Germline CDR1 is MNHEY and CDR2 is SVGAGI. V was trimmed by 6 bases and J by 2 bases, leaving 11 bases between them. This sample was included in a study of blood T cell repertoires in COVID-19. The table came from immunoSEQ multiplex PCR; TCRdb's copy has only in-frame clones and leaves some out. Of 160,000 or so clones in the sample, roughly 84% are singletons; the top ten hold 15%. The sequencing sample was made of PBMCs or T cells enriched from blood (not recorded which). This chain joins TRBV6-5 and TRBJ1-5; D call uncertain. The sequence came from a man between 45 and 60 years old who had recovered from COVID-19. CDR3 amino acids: CASSPGVGNQPQHF. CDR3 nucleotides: TGTGCCAGCAGCCCCGGGGTCGGCAATCAGCCCCAGCATTTT.